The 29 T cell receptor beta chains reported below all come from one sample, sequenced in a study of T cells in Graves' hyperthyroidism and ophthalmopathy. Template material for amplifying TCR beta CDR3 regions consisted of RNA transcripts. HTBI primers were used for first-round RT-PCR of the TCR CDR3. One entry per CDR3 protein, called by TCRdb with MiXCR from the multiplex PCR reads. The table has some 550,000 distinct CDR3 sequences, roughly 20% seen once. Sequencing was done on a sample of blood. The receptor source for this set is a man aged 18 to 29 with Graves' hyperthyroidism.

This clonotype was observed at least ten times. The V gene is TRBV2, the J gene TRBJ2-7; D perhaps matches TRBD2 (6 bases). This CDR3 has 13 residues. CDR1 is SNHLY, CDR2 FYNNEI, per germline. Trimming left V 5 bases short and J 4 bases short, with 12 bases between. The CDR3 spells CASSRLEEYEQYF. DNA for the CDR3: TGTGCCAGCAGTCGACTAGAGGAGTACGAGCAGTACTTC.

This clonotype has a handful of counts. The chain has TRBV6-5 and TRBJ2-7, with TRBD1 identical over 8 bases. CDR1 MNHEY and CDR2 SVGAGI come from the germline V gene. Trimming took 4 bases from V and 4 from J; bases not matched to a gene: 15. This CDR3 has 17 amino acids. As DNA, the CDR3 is TGTGCCAGCAGTTTAAGCCCCCCCGAGACAGGGGTTTACGAGCAGTACTTC. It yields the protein CASSLSPPETGVYEQYF.

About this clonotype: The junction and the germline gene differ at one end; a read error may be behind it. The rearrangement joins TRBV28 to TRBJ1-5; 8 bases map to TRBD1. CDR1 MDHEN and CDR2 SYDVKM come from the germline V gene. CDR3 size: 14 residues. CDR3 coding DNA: TGTGCCAGCAGCCCCGGGACAGGCAATCAGCCCAAGCATTTT. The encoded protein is CASSPGTGNQPKHF.

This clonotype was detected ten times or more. CDR3: CASSPLLAGGEETQYF. CDR3 nucleotides: TGTGCCAGCAGCCCTCTTTTAGCGGGGGGGGAGGAGACCCAGTACTTC. The genes are TRBV28 and TRBJ2-5; the match to TRBD2 covers 11 bases. The CDR3 length is 16 residues. With 6 bases clipped from V and 5 bases from J, the junction kept 11 bases outside the gene matches. Germline V lookup: CDR1 MDHEN, CDR2 SYDVKM.

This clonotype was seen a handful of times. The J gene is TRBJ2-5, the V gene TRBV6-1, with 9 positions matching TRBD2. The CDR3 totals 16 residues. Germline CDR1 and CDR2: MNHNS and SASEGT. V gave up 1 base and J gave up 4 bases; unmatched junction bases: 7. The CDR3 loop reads CASSEEAGGRGETQYF. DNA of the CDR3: TGTGCCAGCAGTGAAGAGGCGGGGGGGAGAGGAGAGACCCAGTACTTC.

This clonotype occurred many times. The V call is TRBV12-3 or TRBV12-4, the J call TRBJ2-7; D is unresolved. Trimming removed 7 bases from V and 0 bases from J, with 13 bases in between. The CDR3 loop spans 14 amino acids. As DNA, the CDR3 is TGTGCCAGCACCCTCGGGCCCAGCTCCTACGAGCAGTACTTC. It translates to CASTLGPSSYEQYF.

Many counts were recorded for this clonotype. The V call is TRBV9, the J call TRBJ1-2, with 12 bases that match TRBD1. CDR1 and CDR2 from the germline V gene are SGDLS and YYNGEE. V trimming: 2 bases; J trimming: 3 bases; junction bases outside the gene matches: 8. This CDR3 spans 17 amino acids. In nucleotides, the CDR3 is TGTGCCAGCAGCGTGGGGACAGGGGGCGCTGGGGACTATGGCTACACCTTC. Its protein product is CASSVGTGGAGDYGYTF.

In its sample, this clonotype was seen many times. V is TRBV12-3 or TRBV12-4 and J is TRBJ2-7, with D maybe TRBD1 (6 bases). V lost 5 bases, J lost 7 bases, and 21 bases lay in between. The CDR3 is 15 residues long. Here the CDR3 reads CASSRTPNRVGEQYF. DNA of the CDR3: TGTGCCAGCAGTAGAACCCCGAACAGGGTTGGGGAGCAGTACTTC.

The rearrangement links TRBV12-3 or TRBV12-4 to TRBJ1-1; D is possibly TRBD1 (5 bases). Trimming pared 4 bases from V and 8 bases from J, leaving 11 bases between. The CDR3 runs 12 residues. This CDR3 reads CASSSRDEEAFF. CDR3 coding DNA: TGTGCCAGCAGTTCGAGGGACGAGGAAGCTTTCTTT.

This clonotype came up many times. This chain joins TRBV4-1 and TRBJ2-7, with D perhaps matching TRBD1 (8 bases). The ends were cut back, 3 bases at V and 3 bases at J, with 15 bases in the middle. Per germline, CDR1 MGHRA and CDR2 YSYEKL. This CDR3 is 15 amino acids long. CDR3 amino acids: CASSQENRGGYEQYF. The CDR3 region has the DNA TGCGCCAGCAGCCAGGAGAACAGGGGGGGCTACGAGCAGTACTTC.

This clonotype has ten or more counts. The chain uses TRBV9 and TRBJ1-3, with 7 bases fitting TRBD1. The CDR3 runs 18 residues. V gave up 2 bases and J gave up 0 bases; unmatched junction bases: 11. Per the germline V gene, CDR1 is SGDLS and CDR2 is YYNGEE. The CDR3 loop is CASSVKSAGGSSGNTIYF. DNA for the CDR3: TGTGCCAGCAGCGTTAAATCTGCAGGGGGAAGCTCTGGAAACACCATATATTTT.

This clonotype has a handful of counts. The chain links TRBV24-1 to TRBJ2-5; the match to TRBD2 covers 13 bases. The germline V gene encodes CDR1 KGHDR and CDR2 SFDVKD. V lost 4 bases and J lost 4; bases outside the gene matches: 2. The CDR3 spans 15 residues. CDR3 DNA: TGTGCCACCAGTGAGGGACTAGCGGGAACAGAGACCCAGTACTTC. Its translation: CATSEGLAGTETQYF.

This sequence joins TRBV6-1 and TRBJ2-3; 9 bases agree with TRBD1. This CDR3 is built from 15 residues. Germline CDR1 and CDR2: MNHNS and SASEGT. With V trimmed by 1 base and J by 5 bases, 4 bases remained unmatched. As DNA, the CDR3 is TGTGCCAGCAGTGAAGAACAGGGGGCTGTAGATACGCAGTATTTT. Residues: CASSEEQGAVDTQYF.

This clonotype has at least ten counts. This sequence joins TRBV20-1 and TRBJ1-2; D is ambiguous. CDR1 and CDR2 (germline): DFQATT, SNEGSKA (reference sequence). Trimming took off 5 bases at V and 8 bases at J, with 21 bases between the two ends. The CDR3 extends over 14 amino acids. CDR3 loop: CSAHPSLSLGGYTF. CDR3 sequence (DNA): TGCAGTGCTCACCCCTCGCTATCCCTCGGAGGCTACACCTTC.

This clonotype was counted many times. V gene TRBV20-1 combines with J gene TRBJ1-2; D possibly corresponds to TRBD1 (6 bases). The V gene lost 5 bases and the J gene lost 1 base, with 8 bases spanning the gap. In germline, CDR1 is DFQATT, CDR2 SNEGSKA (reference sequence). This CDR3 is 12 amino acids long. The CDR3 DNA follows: TGCAGTGCTGTACAGGGTAACTATGGCTACACCTTC. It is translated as CSAVQGNYGYTF.

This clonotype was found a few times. CDR3 coding DNA: TGTGCCAGTAGTATCGTTCTGATCGGCTATGGCTACACCTTC. Residues: CASSIVLIGYGYTF. The genes are TRBV19 and TRBJ1-2; D remains ambiguous. The CDR3 has 14 amino acids. Trimming stripped 3 bases from V and 4 bases from J, with 12 bases between. The germline CDR1 and CDR2 sequences are LNHDA and SQIVND (reference sequence).

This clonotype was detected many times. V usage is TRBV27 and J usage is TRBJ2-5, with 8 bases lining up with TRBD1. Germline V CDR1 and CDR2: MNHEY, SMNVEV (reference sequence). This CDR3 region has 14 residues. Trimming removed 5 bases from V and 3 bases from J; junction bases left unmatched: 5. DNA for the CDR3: TGTGCCAGCAGTCCGTCAGGGGGCGAAGAGACCCAGTACTTC. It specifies CASSPSGGEETQYF.

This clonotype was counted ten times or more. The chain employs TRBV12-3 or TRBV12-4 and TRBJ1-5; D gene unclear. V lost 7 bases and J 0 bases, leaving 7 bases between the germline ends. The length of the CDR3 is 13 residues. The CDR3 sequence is CASTINSNQPQHF. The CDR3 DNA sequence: TGTGCCAGCACCATAAATAGCAATCAGCCCCAGCATTTT.

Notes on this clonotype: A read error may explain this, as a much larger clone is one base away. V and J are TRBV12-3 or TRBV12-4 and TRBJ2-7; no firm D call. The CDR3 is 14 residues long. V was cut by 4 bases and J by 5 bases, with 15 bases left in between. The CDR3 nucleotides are TGTGCCAGCAGTTCAACTTCACGCGCCAACGAGCAGTACTTC. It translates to CASSSTSRANEQYF.

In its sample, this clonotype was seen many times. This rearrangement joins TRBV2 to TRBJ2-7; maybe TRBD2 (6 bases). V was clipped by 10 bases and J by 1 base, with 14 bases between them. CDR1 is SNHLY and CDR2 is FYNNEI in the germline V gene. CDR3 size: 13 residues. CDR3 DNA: TGTGCCATCACACCCGGGACTTCCTACGAGCAGTACTTC. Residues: CAITPGTSYEQYF.

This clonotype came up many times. The CDR3 DNA is TGTGCCTGGAGTCGACTGGCCCGTAATGGCTACACCTTC. Its protein product is CAWSRLARNGYTF. This sequence joins TRBV30 and TRBJ1-2; no clear D. Germline CDR1 is GTSNPN and CDR2 is SVGIG (reference sequence). The V end was cut by 2 bases, the J end by 6 bases, with 13 bases between. The CDR3 is 13 residues long.

Written as DNA, the CDR3 is TGTGCCAGCAGCTCTGTTGCCGCCTACGAGCAGTACTTC. Its translation: CASSSVAAYEQYF. This chain joins TRBV12-3 or TRBV12-4 and TRBJ2-7; D ambiguous. CDR3 size: 13 residues. Trimming removed 6 bases from V and 2 bases from J, with 11 bases in between.

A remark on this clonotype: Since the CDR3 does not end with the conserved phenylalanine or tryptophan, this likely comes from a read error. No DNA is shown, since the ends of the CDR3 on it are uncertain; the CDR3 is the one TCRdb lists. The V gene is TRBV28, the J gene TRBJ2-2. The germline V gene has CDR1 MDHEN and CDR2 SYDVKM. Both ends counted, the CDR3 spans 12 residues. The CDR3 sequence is CASSSRTGELWL.

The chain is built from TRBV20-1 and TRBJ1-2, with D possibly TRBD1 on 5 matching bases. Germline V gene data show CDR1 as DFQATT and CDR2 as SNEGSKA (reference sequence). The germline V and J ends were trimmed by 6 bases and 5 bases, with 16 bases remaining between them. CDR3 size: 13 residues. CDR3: CSAYGDRGYGYTF. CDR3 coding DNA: TGCAGTGCCTACGGGGACCGGGGGTATGGCTACACCTTC.

The CDR3 protein is CASSRGQSGYTF. The CDR3 bases are TGTGCCAGCAGTAGGGGACAGTCCGGCTACACCTTC. The gene calls are TRBV12-3 or TRBV12-4 and TRBJ1-2; 7 nucleotides align to TRBD1. The J segment lost 8 bases and the V segment lost 5 bases, leaving 5 bases of the junction unmatched. This CDR3 has 12 residues.

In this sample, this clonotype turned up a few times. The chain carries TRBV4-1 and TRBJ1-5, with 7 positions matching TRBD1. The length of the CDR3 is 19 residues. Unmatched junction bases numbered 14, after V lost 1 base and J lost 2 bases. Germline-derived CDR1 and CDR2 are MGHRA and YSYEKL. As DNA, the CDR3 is TGCGCCAGCAGCCAAGGTCGTAGGAGGGGGCGAGAGGGCAATCAGCCCCAGCATTTT. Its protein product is CASSQGRRRGREGNQPQHF.

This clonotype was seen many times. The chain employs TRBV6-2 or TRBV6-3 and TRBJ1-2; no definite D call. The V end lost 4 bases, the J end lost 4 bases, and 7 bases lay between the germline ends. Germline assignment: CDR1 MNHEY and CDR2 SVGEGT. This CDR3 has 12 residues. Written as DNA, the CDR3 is TGTGCCAGCAGTTCGAGGTTCTATGGCTACACCTTC. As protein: CASSSRFYGYTF.

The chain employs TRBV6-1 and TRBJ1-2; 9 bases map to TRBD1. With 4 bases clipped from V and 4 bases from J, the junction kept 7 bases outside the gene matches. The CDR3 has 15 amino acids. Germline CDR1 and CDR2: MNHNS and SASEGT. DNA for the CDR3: TGTGCCAGCAGTGGGGACAGGGCCAGCGCCTATGGCTACACCTTC. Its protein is CASSGDRASAYGYTF.

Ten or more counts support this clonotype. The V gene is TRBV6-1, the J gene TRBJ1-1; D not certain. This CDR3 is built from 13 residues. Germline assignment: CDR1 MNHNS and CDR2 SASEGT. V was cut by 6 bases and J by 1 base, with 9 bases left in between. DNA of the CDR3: TGTGCCAGCAGGAAAGCTACGAACACTGAAGCTTTCTTT. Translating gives CASRKATNTEAFF.